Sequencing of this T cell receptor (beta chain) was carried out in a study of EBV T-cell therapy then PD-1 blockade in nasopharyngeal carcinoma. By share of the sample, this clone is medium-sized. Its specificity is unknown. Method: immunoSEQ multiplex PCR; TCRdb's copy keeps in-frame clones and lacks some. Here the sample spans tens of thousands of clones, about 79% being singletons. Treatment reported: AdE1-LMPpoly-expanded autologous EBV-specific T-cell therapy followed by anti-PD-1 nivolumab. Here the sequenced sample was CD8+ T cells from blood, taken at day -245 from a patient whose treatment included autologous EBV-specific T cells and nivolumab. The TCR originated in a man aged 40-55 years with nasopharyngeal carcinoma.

CDR3 sequence (DNA): TGCGCCAGCAGCCAAGGAGGCGGCATGTACGAGCAGTACTTC. Translation: CASSQGGGMYEQYF. The rearrangement uses TRBV4-1 and TRBJ2-7, with unresolved D. This CDR3 is built from 14 residues. V was pared by 1 base and J by 4 bases, with 11 bases between. Looked up from germline, CDR1 is MGHRA and CDR2 is YSYEKL.